The present TCR beta chain was sequenced within a study of human T cells and chemical hapten exposure. Germline loops: CDR1 SGHTA, CDR2 FQGNSA. CDR3 length equals 11 residues. V dropped 0 bases and J dropped 7 bases, with 3 bases sitting between them. This clonotype has a handful of counts. TCRdb reprocessed the RACE reads with MiXCR, giving one entry per CDR3 protein. The sample lists under 400,000 distinct CDR3 sequences, roughly 5% occurring once. Time point given: pre-sensitization, week 0. Treatment of the sample: therapeutic diphenylcyclopropenone sensitization with weekly scalp DPC. This chain joins TRBV7-2 and TRBJ1-1; D call uncertain. The origin of this receptor is a woman in her fifties or sixties with alopecia areata. Some clones in this sample may be carry-over from other donors' samples. Sequencing was performed on whole blood, taken in connection with sensitization to the hapten diphenylcyclopropenone (DPC). CDR3 residues: CASSLAFEAFF. CDR3 DNA: TGTGCCAGCAGCTTAGCTTTTGAAGCTTTCTTT.